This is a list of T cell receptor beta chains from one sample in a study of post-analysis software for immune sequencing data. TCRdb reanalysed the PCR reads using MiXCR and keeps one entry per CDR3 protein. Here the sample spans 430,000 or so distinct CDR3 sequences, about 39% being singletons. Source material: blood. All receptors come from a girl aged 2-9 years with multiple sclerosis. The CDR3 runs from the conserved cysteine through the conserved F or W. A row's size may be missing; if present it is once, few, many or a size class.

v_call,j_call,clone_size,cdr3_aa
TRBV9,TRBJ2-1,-,CASNVASGSSYNEQFF
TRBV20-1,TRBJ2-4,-,CSVLIAGLAKNIQYF
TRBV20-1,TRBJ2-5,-,CSAPFKSHSETQYF
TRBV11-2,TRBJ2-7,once,CASSPIISDYEQYF
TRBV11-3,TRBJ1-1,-,CASSRDIGGEAFF
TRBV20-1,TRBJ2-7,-,CSARKAGDLSYEQYF
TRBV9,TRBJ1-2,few,CASSVAAGRHGYTF
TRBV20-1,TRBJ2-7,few,CSASQGSSYEQYF
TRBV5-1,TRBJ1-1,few,CASSLLPGGEVTEAFF
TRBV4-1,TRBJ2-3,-,CASSQEMRGALRGPTDTQYF
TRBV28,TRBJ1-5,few,CASGGNQPQHF
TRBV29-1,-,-,CSVGDGPYEQYF
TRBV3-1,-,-,CASSQVRAGVLKETQYF
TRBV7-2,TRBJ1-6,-,CASSGPTNEAQFTALHF
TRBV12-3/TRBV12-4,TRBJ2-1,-,CASSLGHLANEQFF
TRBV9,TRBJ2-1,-,CASSVSPTNTYNEQFF